The 20 T cell receptor beta chains listed next were all sequenced from one sample in a study of shared clonotypes between healthy human individuals. This table comes from immunoSEQ multiplex PCR, and its TCRdb copy is limited to in-frame clones, with some not included. The data hold millions of clones, with about 92% observed a single time. Sequencing was carried out using naive CD4+ T cells sorted from blood. Described subset: CD45RA+ positively selected. The receptors were sampled from a man younger than 35 in good health.

The J gene is TRBJ1-2, the V gene TRBV10-3; D ambiguous. The V end was cut by 3 bases, the J end by 1 base, with 9 bases between. The CDR3 loop spans 14 amino acids. Germline V CDR1 and CDR2: ENHRY, SYGVKD. CDR3 region: CAISDEGDNYGYTF. CDR3 in DNA: TGTGCCATCAGTGACGAGGGCGATAACTATGGCTACACCTTC.

The CDR3 nucleotides are TGTGCCAGCAGTGGGACATCGGCAAACACCATATATTTT. Translated: CASSGTSANTIYF. The J gene is TRBJ1-3, the V gene TRBV2, with D perhaps matching TRBD1 (5 bases). Germline CDR1 is SNHLY and CDR2 is FYNNEI. There are 13 residues in the CDR3. Trimming shortened V by 4 bases and J by 6 bases, and 10 bases separated the two germline ends.

This sequence joins TRBV19 and TRBJ1-5; D is uncertain. The length of the CDR3 is 17 residues. The ends were cut back, 3 bases at V and 0 bases at J, with 15 bases in the middle. CDR1 and CDR2 (germline): LNHDA, SQIVND (reference sequence). The chain's CDR3 is CASSIHRPKNSNQPQHF. CDR3 in DNA: TGTGCCAGTAGTATCCACAGACCCAAGAATAGCAATCAGCCCCAGCATTTT.

Details on this clone: Germline is not matched at one junction end, which may reflect a read error. The V call is TRBV7-2, the J call TRBJ2-7; no firm D call. CDR3 length equals 12 residues. Germline V gives CDR1 SGHTA, CDR2 FQGNSA. This CDR3 reads CASSPPGYEQCF. DNA of the CDR3: TGTGCCAGCAGCCCACCCGGTTACGAGCAGTGCTTC.

This chain links TRBV29-1 with TRBJ1-5, with D possibly TRBD1 on 5 matching bases. Germline-derived CDR1 and CDR2 are SQVTM and ANQGSEA. Trimming shortened V by 7 bases and J by 0 bases, and 10 bases separated the two germline ends. The CDR3 has 13 amino acids. The CDR3, as DNA: TGCAGCGCCCGGGACGGTAGCAATCAGCCCCAGCATTTT. Translated, it gives CSARDGSNQPQHF.

The chain is built from TRBV5-1 and TRBJ1-3, with D possibly matching TRBD1 (5 bases). CDR3 length: 16 amino acids. The ends were cut back, 4 bases at V and 0 bases at J, with 14 bases in the middle. Per germline, CDR1 SGHRS and CDR2 YFSETQ. CDR3 loop: CASSAEQVFSGNTIYF. The DNA for the CDR3 is TGCGCCAGCAGCGCCGAACAGGTTTTCTCTGGAAACACCATATATTTT.

The chain has TRBV7-6 and TRBJ2-5; TRBD1 aligns across 7 bases. Trimming took 3 bases from V and 2 from J; bases not matched to a gene: 3. The CDR3 runs to 14 residues. Germline lookup yields CDR1 SGHVS and CDR2 FNYEAQ. This chain's CDR3 is CASSFGDRQETQYF. CDR3 DNA sequence: TGTGCCAGCAGCTTCGGGGACAGACAAGAGACCCAGTACTTC.

This chain links TRBV6-1 with TRBJ2-2; D ambiguous. The V and J ends lost 10 bases and 0 bases respectively, with 9 bases between them. This CDR3 comprises 13 residues. Germline-derived CDR1 and CDR2 are MNHNS and SASEGT. Here the CDR3 reads CATAYANTGELFF. As DNA, the CDR3 is TGTGCCACCGCATATGCGAACACCGGGGAGCTGTTTTTT.

In the case of this clone: Other nucleotide sequences in the sample specify the same CDR3. The chain has TRBV7-2 and TRBJ1-4; possibly TRBD1 for D (5 bases). The CDR3 consists of 13 residues. V was clipped by 1 base and J by 7 bases, with 7 bases between them. Germline CDR1 reads SGHTA; CDR2 reads FQGNSA. For the CDR3, the DNA is TGTGCCAGCAGCTTAGGGGGACGTGAAAAACTGTTTTTT. Amino acids: CASSLGGREKLFF.

The rearrangement joins TRBV30 to TRBJ1-6; no firm D call. This CDR3 spans 15 amino acids. The germline V and J ends were trimmed by 4 bases and 2 bases, with 12 bases remaining between them. Germline CDR1 GTSNPN, CDR2 SVGIG (reference sequence). The CDR3 sequence: CAWKSRTAYNSPLHF. For the CDR3, the DNA is TGTGCCTGGAAGAGTCGGACGGCCTATAATTCACCCCTCCACTTT.

The V gene is TRBV6-5, the J gene TRBJ1-1; tentative D call: TRBD1 (6 bases). The V gene's germline CDR1 is MNHEY and CDR2 SVGAGI. CDR3 length: 14 residues. Trimming took 5 bases from V and 1 from J, leaving 11 bases between them. This CDR3 reads CASSTGQRNTEAFF. Here the CDR3 DNA reads TGTGCCAGCAGTACCGGACAGAGGAACACTGAAGCTTTCTTT.

The chain combines TRBV19 with TRBJ1-2; TRBD1 matches at 11 bases. The CDR3 has 14 residues. V shed 4 bases and J 6 bases; nucleotides not matched to a gene: 4. Germline V gene sequence: CDR1 LNHDA, CDR2 SQIVND (reference sequence). In nucleotides, the CDR3 is TGTGCCAGTAGTAGAGGACAGGGGGCAAATGGCTACACCTTC. It codes for CASSRGQGANGYTF.

The genes are TRBV6-5 and TRBJ1-6; 7 bases map to TRBD1. CDR3 length equals 15 residues. Germline-derived CDR1 and CDR2 are MNHEY and SVGAGI. V lost 7 bases and J lost 14; bases outside the gene matches: 17. CDR3 residues: CASTRGGDRPFALHF. In DNA, the CDR3 is TGTGCCAGCACCCGGGGGGGGGACAGACCCTTTGCCCTCCACTTT.

The chain combines TRBV19 with TRBJ2-3; possible D gene TRBD2, 6 bases. Germline CDR1 LNHDA, CDR2 SQIVND (reference sequence). V lost 8 bases and J 0 bases, leaving 15 bases between the germline ends. The CDR3 sequence is 15 residues long. The CDR3 loop is CASSQRARSTDTQYF. The CDR3 DNA reads as TGTGCCAGTTCTCAGCGGGCGCGAAGCACAGATACGCAGTATTTT.

The chain combines TRBV6-1 with TRBJ2-7; 7 bases align to TRBD2. Germline-derived CDR1 and CDR2 are MNHNS and SASEGT. After removal of 5 bases from V and 0 bases from J, the junction contained 4 bases not matched to a gene. This CDR3 has 14 amino acids. The CDR3 coding sequence is TGTGCCAGCAGTTCCGGGAGGAGCTCCTACGAGCAGTACTTC. This gives the protein CASSSGRSSYEQYF.

CDR3 amino acids: CATSRSSQISQNQPQHF. DNA for the CDR3: TGTGCCACCAGCAGATCTAGTCAGATCTCCCAAAATCAGCCCCAGCATTTT. The chain couples TRBV15 to TRBJ1-5, with unresolved D. The CDR3 runs to 17 residues. Trimming pared 2 bases from V and 4 bases from J, leaving 18 bases between. Germline values: CDR1 LNHNV, CDR2 YYDKDF (reference sequence).

V and J are TRBV7-6 and TRBJ2-7; 12 bases match TRBD1. After removal of 1 base from V and 2 bases from J, the junction contained 9 bases not matched to a gene. Per germline, CDR1 SGHVS and CDR2 FNYEAQ. The CDR3 contains 18 residues. This chain's CDR3 is CASSLGFMGTGGTYEQYF. The CDR3 DNA follows: TGTGCCAGCAGCTTAGGTTTTATGGGGACAGGGGGCACCTACGAGCAGTACTTC.

The gene calls are TRBV7-9 and TRBJ1-5; 9 bases match TRBD1. Germline assignment: CDR1 SEHNR and CDR2 FQNEAQ (reference sequence). The CDR3 runs 15 residues. Unmatched junction bases numbered 5, after V lost 4 bases and J lost 4 bases. The CDR3 nucleotides read TGTGCCAGCAGCTCCCTGGACAGGGGAAATCAGCCCCAGCATTTT. This codes for CASSSLDRGNQPQHF. Full variable domain (remainder filled in from reference TRBV7-9 and TRBJ1-5): DTGVSQNPRHKITKRGQNVTFRCDPISEHNRLYWYRQTLGQGPEFLTYFQNEAQLEKSRLLSDRFSAERPKGSFSTLEIQRTEQGDSAMYLCASSSLDRGNQPQHFGDGTRLSIL.

This chain connects TRBV28 to TRBJ2-7, with no clear D. The CDR3 is made up of 16 amino acids. V shed 4 bases and J shed 3 bases, with 19 bases lying between them. Germline V gives CDR1 MDHEN, CDR2 SYDVKM. CDR3 coding DNA: TGTGCCAGCAGTTCATCTTCCGGAAGCCTCCTCTACGAGCAGTACTTC. This codes for CASSSSSGSLLYEQYF.

The chain uses TRBV10-3 and TRBJ1-4; 10 positions agree with TRBD1. Trimming removed 3 bases from V and 5 bases from J; junction bases left unmatched: 6. Germline values: CDR1 ENHRY, CDR2 SYGVKD. The CDR3 spans 16 residues. The CDR3 DNA sequence: TGTGCCATCAGTGATCTAAAGACAGGGGGCAATGAAAAACTGTTTTTT. Amino acids: CAISDLKTGGNEKLFF.